The rows below give T cell receptor beta chains drawn from one sample of a study of T cells in Graves' hyperthyroidism and ophthalmopathy. TCRdb used MiXCR to reprocess the multiplex PCR reads, holding one entry per CDR3 protein. The profile shows 500,000 to 600,000 distinct CDR3 sequences, 15% to 20% of them singletons. Sequencing was performed on blood. The receptors were gathered from a man in his forties or fifties with Graves' ophthalmopathy. CDR3s leave out the opening cysteine and the closing phenylalanine or tryptophan.

V: TRBV5-1; J: TRBJ2-5; CDR3: ASSFTSYQETQY
V: TRBV11-2; J: TRBJ2-2; CDR3: ASSLGSRETGELF
V: TRBV12-3/TRBV12-4; J: TRBJ1-5; CDR3: ASTPGLRHQPQH
V: TRBV5-1; J: TRBJ2-1; CDR3: ASTEGRLAKGDEQF
V: TRBV6-5; J: TRBJ2-5; CDR3: ASSYWGSGSAETQY
V: TRBV3-1; J: TRBJ1-2; CDR3: ASSQVGDRVKVSYT
V: TRBV28; J: TRBJ2-5; CDR3: ASNSAGGPETQY
V: TRBV15; J: TRBJ2-5; CDR3: ATSRVGSGGKTQY
V: TRBV9; J: TRBJ2-3; CDR3: ASSVGGTASTDTQY
V: TRBV10-2; J: TRBJ1-1; CDR3: ASRPTGPQEAF
V: TRBV12-3/TRBV12-4; J: TRBJ1-2; CDR3: ASSSGQPYYGYT
V: TRBV4-1; J: TRBJ2-3; CDR3: ASSHGDASTDTQY
V: TRBV18; J: TRBJ1-2; CDR3: ASQGQEIYGYT
V: TRBV2; J: TRBJ2-1; CDR3: ASRRTSPLYNEQF
V: TRBV5-1; J: TRBJ2-1; CDR3: ASSFGGGVAKYNEQF
V: TRBV12-5; J: TRBJ2-3; CDR3: ASGLGTADTQY
V: TRBV28; J: TRBJ1-4; CDR3: ASSFTGQGDEKLF
V: TRBV5-1; J: TRBJ2-2; CDR3: ASSLATGTGELF
V: TRBV19; J: TRBJ1-1; CDR3: ASNRQGGTEAF
V: TRBV7-9; J: TRBJ2-7; CDR3: ASSAGASYEQY
V: TRBV27; J: TRBJ1-2; CDR3: ASRTYRGHLSGYT
V: TRBV11-2; J: TRBJ2-5; CDR3: ASSLGVAQETQY
V: TRBV6-5; J: TRBJ2-6; CDR3: ASSYSGGVSGGANVLS
V: TRBV19; J: TRBJ2-1; CDR3: ASSIDRGAYNEQF
V: TRBV7-2; J: TRBJ2-1; CDR3: ASSPRLLGEQF
V: TRBV2; J: TRBJ1-2; CDR3: ASSGGQSLWDYT
V: TRBV29-1; J: TRBJ2-3; CDR3: SVEGADYQIDTQY
V: TRBV29-1; J: TRBJ1-2; CDR3: SVNSGTGTIYGYT
V: TRBV5-1; J: TRBJ2-7; CDR3: ASSRQELGYEQY
V: TRBV28; J: TRBJ2-5; CDR3: ASSMETQY
V: TRBV2; J: TRBJ2-6; CDR3: ASRRGGTWGANVLT
V: TRBV20-1; J: TRBJ1-3; CDR3: SVLDSSGNTIY